This is a list of T cell receptor beta chains from one sample in a study of cytomegalovirus exposure and HLA in healthy donors. Sequencing was performed with immunoSEQ multiplex PCR; in TCRdb, only in-frame clones are kept and a portion is missing. This table holds about 120,000 clones, 75% to 90% found once. Sequencing was done on a sample of PBMCs. The origin of the receptors is a man aged 50 to 59 in good health and CMV-seronegative. Both conserved end residues are part of each CDR3. D genes are given only for firm matches. Part of the rows lack a size; the others show once, few, many or a class for expanded clones.

>TRBV4-2|TRBJ2-7|TRBD1|NA
TGTGCCAGCAGCCAGGAACCGGGACAGTACTACGAGCAGTACTTC
CASSQEPGQYYEQYF
>TRBV4-3|TRBJ2-1|TRBD1|NA
TGCGCCAGCAGCCAAGATTACAGGGGAATCGAAAATGAGCAGTTCTTC
CASSQDYRGIENEQFF
>TRBV2|TRBJ2-3|TRBD2|NA
TGTGCCAGCAGTGAAGCGAGCGGGAGGCCAGATACGCAGTATTTT
CASSEASGRPDTQYF
>TRBV9|TRBJ2-3|TRBD2|NA
TGTGCCAGCAGCGCCTCGGGACTAGCGGGGGGTATAGGGACAGATACGCAGTATTTT
CASSASGLAGGIGTDTQYF
>TRBV6-5|TRBJ1-2|NA|NA
TGTGCCAGCAGCCACGAACAGAAAAACTATGGCTACACCTTC
CASSHEQKNYGYTF
>TRBV7-2|TRBJ2-3|TRBD2|NA
TGTGCCAGCAGTCCTCCGGGGGGGCGGGGAGATACGCAGTATTTT
CASSPPGGRGDTQYF
>TRBV5-1|TRBJ1-2|NA|once
TGCGCCAGCAGCTTGAGTGCGGTCTCTCAGGGAAACTATGGCTACACCTTC
CASSLSAVSQGNYGYTF
>TRBV28|TRBJ1-1|NA|NA
TGTGCCAGCAGTTTATTGGCAGGGGTATTAGCTGAAGCTTTCTTT
CASSLLAGVLAEAFF
>TRBV5-1|TRBJ2-5|TRBD1|few
TGCGCCAGCAGCATGACAGGGGAGACCCAGTACTTC
CASSMTGETQYF
>TRBV5-1|TRBJ1-2|TRBD1|NA
TGCGCCAGCAGCTTGGCCCAAGGGACAGACCCCTATGGCTACACCTTC
CASSLAQGTDPYGYTF
>TRBV11-2|TRBJ2-5|TRBD1|once
TGTGCCAGCAGCTTCATGGGCAGGGGGCGAGCGGAGACCCAGTACTTC
CASSFMGRGRAETQYF
>TRBV11-2|TRBJ2-5|NA|NA
TGTGCCAGCAGCTTAGGTGTGAGCCCAGAGACCCAGTACTTC
CASSLGVSPETQYF
>TRBV29-1|TRBJ2-2|NA|NA
TGCAGCGTTTCCCCCTTGAGACAGTCCGGGGAGCTGTTTTTT
CSVSPLRQSGELFF
>TRBV28|TRBJ2-7|TRBD1|NA
TGTGCCAGCCACCGACAGGGGGCCCACGAGCAGTACTTC
CASHRQGAHEQYF
>TRBV5-5|TRBJ2-7|NA|NA
TGTGCCAGCATGGTAGCGGCGGGTGAGCAGTACTTC
CASMVAAGEQYF
>TRBV4-3|TRBJ1-5|NA|NA
TGCGCCAGCAGCCAAGATCCTCAGGGTGATCAGCCCCAGCATTTT
CASSQDPQGDQPQHF
>TRBV7-3|TRBJ1-1|NA|NA
TGTGCCAGCAGCTCCGGGATCATGAACACTGAAGCTTTCTTT
CASSSGIMNTEAFF
>TRBV18|TRBJ2-7|NA|NA
TGTGCCAGCTCACCACGCACAGACGAGCAGTACTTC
CASSPRTDEQYF
>TRBV6-6|TRBJ2-1|NA|NA
TGTGCCAGCACGACTATCCCCTACAATGAGCAGTTCTTC
CASTTIPYNEQFF
>TRBV7-6|TRBJ2-7|NA|NA
TGTGCCAGCAGCATAGGACATTCCGGGACAAGAGGGTACGAGCAGTACTTC
CASSIGHSGTRGYEQYF
>TRBV4-3|TRBJ2-7|TRBD1|NA
TGCGCCAGCAGCCAAGGACAGGGCGGGTCCTACGAGCAGTACTTC
CASSQGQGGSYEQYF
>TRBV5-1|TRBJ2-1|TRBD1|few
TGCGCCAGCAGCGACAGGGGCCGCGGTCCTAGGGGCAATGAGCAGTTCTTC
CASSDRGRGPRGNEQFF
>TRBV7-3|TRBJ1-1|NA|NA
TGTGCCAGCAGCTTAAAAGGCAGGCCGTGGGTGAGCACTGAAGCTTTCTTT
CASSLKGRPWVSTEAFF
>TRBV4-1|TRBJ1-5|NA|NA
TGCGCCAGCAGCCAAGAGGCGAGTACAGGGAGAGATCAGCCCCAGCATTTT
CASSQEASTGRDQPQHF
>TRBV5-4|TRBJ1-3|NA|NA
TGTGCCAGCAGCTCACAGGGCGAGTCCATATATTTT
CASSSQGESIYF
>TRBV27|TRBJ1-1|NA|NA
TGTGCCAGCAGTTTATCTTCAGGGATCAAGAACACTGAAGCTTTCTTT
CASSLSSGIKNTEAFF
>TRBV5-1|TRBJ1-1|TRBD1|NA
TGCGCCAGCACTACAGGGGGGATGAACACTGAAGCTTTCTTT
CASTTGGMNTEAFF
>TRBV10-1|TRBJ2-7|TRBD2|NA
TGCGCCACCGACTTGGGGGGGAGGTCCTACGAGCAGTACTTC
CATDLGGRSYEQYF
>TRBV4-2|TRBJ2-5|NA|NA
TGTGCCAGCAGCCGAACCAGCGGAGAGCAAGAGACCCAGTACTTC
CASSRTSGEQETQYF
>TRBV6-1|TRBJ1-1|TRBD1|NA
TGTGCCAGCAGTGAAGTAAGGACAGGATCGTCTGAAGCTTTCTTT
CASSEVRTGSSEAFF
>TRBV7-6|TRBJ1-6|TRBD1|NA
TGTGCCAGCAGCTCAGGTACAGGGGAGATTTCACCCCTCCACTTT
CASSSGTGEISPLHF
>TRBV6-5|TRBJ2-5|NA|NA
TGTGCCAGCAGTTACTCTAGGGGGAGCGAGACCCAGTACTTC
CASSYSRGSETQYF
>TRBV27|TRBJ2-7|NA|NA
TGTGCCAGCAGTTTAATCGGGCAGGGCCGCGAGCAGTACTTC
CASSLIGQGREQYF
>TRBV7-6|TRBJ2-5|TRBD2|NA
TGTGCCAGCAGCTTAGGAACTAGCGGCGAAGGGACCCAGTACTTC
CASSLGTSGEGTQYF
>TRBV30|TRBJ1-6|NA|NA
TGTGCCTGGAGGGCAAGTAATTCACCCCTCCACTTT
CAWRASNSPLHF
>TRBV7-3|TRBJ1-1|TRBD1|NA
TGTGCCAGCAGCTTAGGACAGGGGATGAACACTGAAGCTTTCTTT
CASSLGQGMNTEAFF
>TRBV4-2|TRBJ2-6|TRBD1|NA
TGTGCCAGCAGCCAAGAAAAAGGGACAGCAAGCTCTGGGGCCAACGTCCTGACTTTC
CASSQEKGTASSGANVLTF
>TRBV5-6|TRBJ1-2|NA|few
TGTGCCAGCAGCTTGTTCAGGGATGGCTACACCTTC
CASSLFRDGYTF
>TRBV5-5|TRBJ1-1|NA|NA
TGTGCCAGCAGCTTGAAGCGGGACACTGAAGCTTTCTTT
CASSLKRDTEAFF
>TRBV7-6|TRBJ2-3|TRBD2|NA
TGTGCCAGCAGCTTAGGCTTTGGTAGCGGGGGGACTACGCAGTATTTT
CASSLGFGSGGTTQYF
>TRBV7-3|TRBJ1-2|TRBD1|NA
TGTGCCAGCAGCTCCGACAGGGGCCAGGGTGGCTACACCTTC
CASSSDRGQGGYTF